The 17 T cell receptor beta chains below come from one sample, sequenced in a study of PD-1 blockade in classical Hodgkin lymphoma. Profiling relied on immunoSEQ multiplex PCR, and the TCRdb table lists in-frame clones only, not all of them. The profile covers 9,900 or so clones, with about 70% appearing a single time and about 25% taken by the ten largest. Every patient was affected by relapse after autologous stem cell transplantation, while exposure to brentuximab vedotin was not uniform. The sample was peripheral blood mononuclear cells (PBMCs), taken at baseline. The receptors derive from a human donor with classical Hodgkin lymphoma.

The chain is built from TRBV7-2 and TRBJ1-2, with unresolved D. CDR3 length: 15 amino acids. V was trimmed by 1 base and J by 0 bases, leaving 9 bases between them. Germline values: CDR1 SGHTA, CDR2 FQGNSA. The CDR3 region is CASSLESSANYGYTF. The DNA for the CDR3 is TGTGCCAGCAGCTTAGAATCCAGCGCTAACTATGGCTACACCTTC. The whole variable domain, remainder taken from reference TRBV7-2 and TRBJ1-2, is GAGVSQSPSNKVTEKGKDVELRCDPISGHTALYWYRQSLGQGLEFLIYFQGNSAPDKSGLPSDRFSAERTGGSVSTLTIQRTQQEDSAVYLCASSLESSANYGYTFGSGTRLTVV.

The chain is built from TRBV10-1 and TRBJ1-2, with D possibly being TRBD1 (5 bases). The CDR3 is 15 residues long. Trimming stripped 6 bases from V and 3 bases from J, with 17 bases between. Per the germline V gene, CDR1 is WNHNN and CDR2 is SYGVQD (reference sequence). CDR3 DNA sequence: TGCGCCAGCAGCCTGCAGGAGGGGCGCTACTATGGCTACACCTTC. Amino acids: CASSLQEGRYYGYTF.

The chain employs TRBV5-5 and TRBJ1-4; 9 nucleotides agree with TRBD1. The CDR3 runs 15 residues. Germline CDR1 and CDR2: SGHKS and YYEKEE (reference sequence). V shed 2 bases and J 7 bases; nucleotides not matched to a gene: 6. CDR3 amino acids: CASSFPGTGTEKLFF. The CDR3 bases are TGTGCCAGCAGCTTCCCCGGGACAGGGACTGAAAAACTGTTTTTT.

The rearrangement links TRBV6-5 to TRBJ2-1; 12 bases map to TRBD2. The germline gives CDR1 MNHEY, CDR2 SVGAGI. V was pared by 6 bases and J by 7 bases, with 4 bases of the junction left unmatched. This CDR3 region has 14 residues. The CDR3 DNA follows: TGTGCCAGCAGGCGGACTAGCGGGACGAATGAGCAGTTCTTC. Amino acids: CASRRTSGTNEQFF.

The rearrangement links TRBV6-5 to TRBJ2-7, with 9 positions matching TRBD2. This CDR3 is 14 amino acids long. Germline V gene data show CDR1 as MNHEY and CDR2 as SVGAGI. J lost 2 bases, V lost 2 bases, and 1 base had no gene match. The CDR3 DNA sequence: TGTGCCAGCAGTTACGCTAGCGGGACCTACGAGCAGTACTTC. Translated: CASSYASGTYEQYF.

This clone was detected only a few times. The CDR3 nucleotides are TGTGCCAGCAGTTCGGCCCTTGCTGACAGGGGCTATGGCTACACCTTC. Translating gives CASSSALADRGYGYTF. The V and J genes are TRBV27 and TRBJ1-2; TRBD1 matches 8 bases. Germline CDR1 reads MNHEY; CDR2 reads SMNVEV (reference sequence). The CDR3 covers 16 residues. V dropped 4 bases and J dropped 4; count of bases not matched to a gene: 11.

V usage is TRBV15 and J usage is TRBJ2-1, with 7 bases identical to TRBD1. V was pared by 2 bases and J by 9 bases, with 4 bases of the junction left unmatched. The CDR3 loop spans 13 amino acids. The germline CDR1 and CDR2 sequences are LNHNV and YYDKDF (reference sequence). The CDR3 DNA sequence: TGTGCCACCAGCAGAAGACAGGGTGGTGAGCAGTTCTTC. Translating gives CATSRRQGGEQFF.

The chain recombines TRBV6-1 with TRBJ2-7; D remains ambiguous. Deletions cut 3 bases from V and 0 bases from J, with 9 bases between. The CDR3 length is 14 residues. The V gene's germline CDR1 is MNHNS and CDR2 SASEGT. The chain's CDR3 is CASSDGRRSYEQYF. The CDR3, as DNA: TGTGCCAGCAGTGATGGACGGCGCTCCTACGAGCAGTACTTC.

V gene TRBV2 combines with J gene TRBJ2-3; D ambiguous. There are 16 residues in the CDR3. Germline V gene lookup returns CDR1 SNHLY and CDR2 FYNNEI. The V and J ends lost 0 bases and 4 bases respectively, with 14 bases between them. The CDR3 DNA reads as TGTGCCAGCAGTGAAGCGTCGCTCCCGCAGGCAGATACGCAGTATTTT. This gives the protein CASSEASLPQADTQYF.

The CDR3 spells CASRPGLDRHEQYF. CDR3 bases: TGTGCCAGCAGGCCGGGACTAGATAGGCACGAGCAGTACTTC. The chain links TRBV6-6 to TRBJ2-7; 8 positions match TRBD2. Germline-derived CDR1 and CDR2 are MNHNY and SVGAGI (reference sequence). CDR3 length: 14 amino acids. J lost 5 bases, V lost 6 bases, and 9 bases had no gene match.

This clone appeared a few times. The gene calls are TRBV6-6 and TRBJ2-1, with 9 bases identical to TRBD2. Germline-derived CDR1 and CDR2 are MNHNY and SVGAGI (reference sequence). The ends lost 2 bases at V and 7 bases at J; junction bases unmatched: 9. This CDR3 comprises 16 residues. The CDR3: CASSYGSGRTRNEQFF. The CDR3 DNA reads TGTGCCAGCAGTTACGGAAGCGGGAGGACGAGAAATGAGCAGTTCTTC.

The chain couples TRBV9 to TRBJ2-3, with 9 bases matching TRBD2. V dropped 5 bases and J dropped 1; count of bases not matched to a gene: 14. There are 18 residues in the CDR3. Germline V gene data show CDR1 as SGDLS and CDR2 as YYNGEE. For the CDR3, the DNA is TGTGCCAGCAGTGTACTTAGCGGGAGCTGGGGGGGCACAGATACGCAGTATTTT. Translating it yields CASSVLSGSWGGTDTQYF.

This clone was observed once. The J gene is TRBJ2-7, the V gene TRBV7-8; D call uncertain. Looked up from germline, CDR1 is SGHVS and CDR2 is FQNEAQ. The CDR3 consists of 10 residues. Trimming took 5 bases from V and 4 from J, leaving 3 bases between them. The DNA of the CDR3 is TGTGCCAGCAGCCGATACGAGCAGTACTTC. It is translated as CASSRYEQYF. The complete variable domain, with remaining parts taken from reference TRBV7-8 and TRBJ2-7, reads GAGVSQSPRYKVAKRGQDVALRCDPISGHVSLFWYQQALGQGPEFLTYFQNEAQLDKSGLPSDRFFAERPEGSVSTLKIQRTQQEDSAVYLCASSRYEQYFGPGTRLTVT.

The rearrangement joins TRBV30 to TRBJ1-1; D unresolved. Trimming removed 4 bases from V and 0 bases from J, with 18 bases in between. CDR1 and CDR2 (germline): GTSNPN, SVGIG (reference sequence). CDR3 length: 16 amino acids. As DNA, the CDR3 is TGTGCCTGGATCGCCGGAACCCAACTCATGAACACTGAAGCTTTCTTT. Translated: CAWIAGTQLMNTEAFF.

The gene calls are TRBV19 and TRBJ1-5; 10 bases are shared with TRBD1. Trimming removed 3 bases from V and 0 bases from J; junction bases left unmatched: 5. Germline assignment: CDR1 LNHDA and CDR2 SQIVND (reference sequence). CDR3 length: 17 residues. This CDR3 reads CASSMWDRGHSNQPQHF. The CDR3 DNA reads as TGTGCCAGTAGTATGTGGGACAGGGGCCATAGCAATCAGCCCCAGCATTTT.

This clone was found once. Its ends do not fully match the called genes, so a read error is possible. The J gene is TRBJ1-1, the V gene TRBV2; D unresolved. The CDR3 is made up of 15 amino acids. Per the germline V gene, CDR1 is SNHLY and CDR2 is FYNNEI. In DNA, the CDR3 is TGTACCAGCAGTGAACAAGGTCCAGGAATAATTGAAGCTTTCTTT. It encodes CTSSEQGPGIIEAFF.

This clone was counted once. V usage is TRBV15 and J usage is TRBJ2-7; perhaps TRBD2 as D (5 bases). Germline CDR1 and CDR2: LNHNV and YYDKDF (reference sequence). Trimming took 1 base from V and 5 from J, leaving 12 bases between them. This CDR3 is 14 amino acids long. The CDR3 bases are TGTGCCACCAGCAGAGCCGGCGGGTTCCACGAGCAGTACTTC. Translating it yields CATSRAGGFHEQYF.